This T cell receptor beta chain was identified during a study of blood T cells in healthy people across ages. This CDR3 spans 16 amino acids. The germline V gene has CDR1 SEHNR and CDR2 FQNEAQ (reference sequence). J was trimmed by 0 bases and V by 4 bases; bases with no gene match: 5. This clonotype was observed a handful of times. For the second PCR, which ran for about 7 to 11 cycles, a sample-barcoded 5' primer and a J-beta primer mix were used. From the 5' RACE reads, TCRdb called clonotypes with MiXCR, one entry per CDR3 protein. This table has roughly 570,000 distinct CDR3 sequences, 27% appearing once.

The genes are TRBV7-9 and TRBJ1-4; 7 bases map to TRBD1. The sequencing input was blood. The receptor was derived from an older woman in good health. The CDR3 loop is CASSYGQVATNEKLFF. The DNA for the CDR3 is TGTGCCAGCAGCTATGGACAGGTAGCAACTAATGAAAAACTGTTTTTT.